This paragraph covers one T cell receptor (beta chain) sequence. Germline lookup yields CDR1 KGHSH and CDR2 LQKENI. CDR3 length: 15 amino acids. Trimming removed 2 bases from V and 4 bases from J; junction bases left unmatched: 6. The method was immunoSEQ multiplex PCR; TCRdb's version includes in-frame clones alone and lacks a portion of them. Of just over 90,000 clones listed, roughly 91% were seen once; the top ten hold more than 1.5%. This entry belongs to a study of T cell changes during pregnancy in multiple sclerosis. The sequence derives from a female donor in good health, enrolled as a control in a pregnancy study. This specimen was peripheral blood, taken after pregnancy. This chain connects TRBV18 to TRBJ2-5, with 8 bases identical to TRBD1. The CDR3 sequence is CASSPGQGIGETQYF. CDR3 nucleotide sequence: TGTGCCAGCTCACCAGGACAGGGAATTGGAGAGACCCAGTACTTC.